Listed here are 9 T cell receptor beta chains from one sample, sequenced in a study of shared clonotypes between healthy human individuals (TCRdb year 2020). Libraries were made using the immunoSEQ multiplex PCR assay. TCRdb took this table from immuneACCESS and kept in-frame rearrangements with V and J called. Such tables lack part of the clones; where checked against another copy, unresolved V genes explain under half of the gap, and the rest is unexplained. The table for this sample lists roughly 1,000,000 clones; 70% to 80% of them were counted only once. The ten largest clones take up 0.5% to 0.6% of the sample. Sequenced sample: memory CD4+ T cells from PBMCs. The cell subset or site label corresponds to: CD45RA-negative fraction. The receptor set was obtained from a young man in good health. Some clones in this sample may be carry-over from other donors' samples.

This clone came up a few times. V usage is TRBV5-4 and J usage is TRBJ1-2; D is perhaps TRBD1 (6 bases). The CDR3 loop spans 15 amino acids. In germline, CDR1 is SGHNT, CDR2 YYREEE (reference sequence). Deletions cut 4 bases from V and 2 bases from J, with 15 bases between. The CDR3 DNA is TGTGCCAGCAGCCGGAGGGGGGAGGGCAACTATGGCTACACCTTC. It yields the protein CASSRRGEGNYGYTF.

The V call is TRBV6-1, the J call TRBJ1-1; D unresolved. This CDR3 comprises 13 residues. The V end lost 1 base, the J end lost 7 bases, and 10 bases lay between the germline ends. Germline CDR1 reads MNHNS; CDR2 reads SASEGT. CDR3 nucleotide sequence: TGTGCCAGCAGTGAAGGTCAGGCGAATGAAGCTTTCTTT. This translates into CASSEGQANEAFF.

CDR3 protein: CASSQGQGPQYF. CDR3 in DNA: TGTGCCAGCAGTCAAGGACAGGGACCGCAGTATTTT. The J gene is TRBJ2-3, the V gene TRBV28; 8 bases are shared with TRBD1. The V and J ends lost 5 bases and 10 bases, in that order; junction bases with no gene match: 5. CDR1 and CDR2 from the germline V gene are MDHEN and SYDVKM. This CDR3 contains 12 residues.

This rearrangement joins TRBV28 to TRBJ2-7; perhaps TRBD2 as D (5 bases). From germline, CDR1 is MDHEN and CDR2 SYDVKM. Trimming removed 0 bases from V and 1 base from J, with 13 bases in between. CDR3 length: 16 residues. The CDR3 here is CASSLWARGASYEQYF. In DNA, the CDR3 is TGTGCCAGCAGTTTATGGGCTCGGGGAGCGTCCTACGAGCAGTACTTC.

V and J are TRBV6-5 and TRBJ1-1; 7 bases align to TRBD1. The CDR3 runs 16 residues. Trimming cost V 2 bases and J 2 bases; bases outside gene matches: 8. Germline V lookup: CDR1 MNHEY, CDR2 SVGAGI. The chain's CDR3 is CASSYARDSLNTEAFF. The CDR3 DNA reads TGTGCCAGCAGTTACGCCCGGGACAGCTTAAACACTGAAGCTTTCTTT.

The V call is TRBV2, the J call TRBJ1-1; perhaps TRBD1 as D (5 bases). The V and J ends lost 7 bases and 5 bases respectively, with 14 bases between them. The CDR3 has 13 residues. Germline V CDR1 and CDR2: SNHLY, FYNNEI. The CDR3 DNA reads as TGTGCCAGCACCCTCGGGGGTAGGACTGAAGCTTTCTTT. As protein: CASTLGGRTEAFF. Full variable domain (rest looked up from reference TRBV2 and TRBJ1-1): EPEVTQTPSHQVTQMGQEVILRCVPISNHLYFYWYRQILGQKVEFLVSFYNNEISEKSEIFDDQFSVERPDGSNFTLKIRSTKLEDSAMYFCASTLGGRTEAFFGQGTRLTVV.

The CDR3 sequence is CASSSGESYGYTF. CDR3 DNA sequence: TGCGCCAGCAGCTCTGGAGAGAGCTATGGCTACACCTTC. This chain connects TRBV5-1 to TRBJ1-2; no reliable D call. CDR3 length: 13 residues. Deletions cut 3 bases from V and 4 bases from J, with 10 bases between. Germline CDR1 SGHRS, CDR2 YFSETQ.

The chain couples TRBV6-6 to TRBJ1-2; maybe TRBD1 (5 bases). The CDR3 loop spans 14 amino acids. The V gene's germline CDR1 is MNHNY and CDR2 SVGAGI (reference sequence). V was trimmed by 2 bases and J by 2 bases, leaving 9 bases between them. In nucleotides, the CDR3 is TGTGCCAGCAGTTACGCGAGGGACAACTATGGCTACACCTTC. Its translation is CASSYARDNYGYTF.

The rearrangement links TRBV4-1 to TRBJ1-2, with D possibly being TRBD1 (6 bases). Germline-derived CDR1 and CDR2 are MGHRA and YSYEKL. The CDR3 sequence is 18 residues long. Trimming took off 4 bases at V and 0 bases at J, with 21 bases between the two ends. The DNA for the CDR3 is TGCGCCAGCAGCCCTACTTTCAGGGGTCCCAGAGCTAACTATGGCTACACCTTC. Its protein is CASSPTFRGPRANYGYTF.